What follows is one TCR beta chain and its context. Library construction for TCR beta used iRepertoire HTBI primers and Arm-PCR of CDR3 regions. TCRdb independently ran MiXCR on the multiplex PCR reads; one entry per CDR3 protein. Counted here are fewer than 450,000 distinct CDR3 sequences, 20% to 25% occurring once; the ten biggest clones make up about a quarter. The sample belongs to a study of regulatory T cells in long-lasting Graves disease. Indicated time point: persistent/refractory GD, antithyroid drugs over 5 years with positive TRAb. RNA from PBMCs was the source of the TCR library. Trimming took off 5 bases at V and 0 bases at J, with 8 bases between the two ends. The CDR3 covers 14 residues. From germline, CDR1 is MNHNS and CDR2 SASEGT.

This TCR was recovered from a female donor with Graves disease. The specimen comprised peripheral blood mononuclear cells (PBMCs), sampled when the disease was refractory, from a patient treated with antithyroid drugs. The chain has TRBV6-1 and TRBJ2-1; D gene unclear. The CDR3 here is CASSIEPSYNEQFF. CDR3 coding DNA: TGTGCCAGCAGTATCGAACCCTCCTACAATGAGCAGTTCTTC.